This entry lists 15 T cell receptor beta chains sequenced from one sample in a study of blood T cell repertoires in COVID-19. Clones were sequenced by immunoSEQ multiplex PCR, and TCRdb holds only the in-frame ones, with some missing. The sample includes about 210,000 clones, about four fifths seen only once; the top ten take 7.6%. Sample: peripheral blood. All receptors come from a woman between 50 and 59 years old with active or convalescent COVID-19.

This clone turned up a few times. The chain couples TRBV9 to TRBJ2-7, with TRBD2 identical over 7 bases. Germline assignment: CDR1 SGDLS and CDR2 YYNGEE. J was trimmed by 2 bases and V by 0 bases; bases with no gene match: 5. This CDR3 is 15 amino acids long. CDR3 coding DNA: TGTGCCAGCAGCGTAGAGGATGGGACTACCTACGAGCAGTACGTC. It translates to CASSVEDGTTYEQYV.

This clone was seen only a few times. At one boundary the junction diverges from the germline segment, which might be a read error. This chain connects TRBV2 to TRBJ2-7, with TRBD2 as a possible D gene (6 bases). CDR3 length: 11 amino acids. The germline gives CDR1 SNHLY, CDR2 FYNNEI. This CDR3 is CASSLGPRSGF. The CDR3 nucleotides are TGTGCCAGCAGCTTGGGACCGCGTAGCGGCTTC.

The chain carries TRBV25-1 and TRBJ1-4, with a tentative D call TRBD1 (6 bases). This CDR3 is built from 17 residues. CDR1 MGHDK and CDR2 SYGVNS come from the germline V gene. Trimming pared 1 base from V and 0 bases from J, leaving 12 bases between. The CDR3 reads CASSEFGQPATNEKLFF. DNA of the CDR3: TGTGCCAGCAGTGAATTCGGACAGCCTGCAACTAATGAAAAACTGTTTTTT.

J is TRBJ2-3 and V is TRBV6-5; TRBD2 might be the D (6 bases). The germline CDR1 and CDR2 sequences are MNHEY and SVGAGI. Trimming cost V 8 bases and J 11 bases, with 17 bases left between them. The CDR3 sequence is 12 residues long. CDR3 nucleotide sequence: TGTGCCAGCTACTACTACTTGGAGGGGCAGTATTTT. Its protein product is CASYYYLEGQYF.

The CDR3 DNA follows: TGTGCCATCAAGGAGCGGCGAAACTCCTACGAGCAGTACTTC. As protein: CAIKERRNSYEQYF. The chain has TRBV10-3 and TRBJ2-7; TRBD2 is a possible D gene (5 bases). Germline loops: CDR1 ENHRY, CDR2 SYGVKD. The CDR3 has 14 amino acids. V lost 7 bases and J lost 0, with 13 bases in between.

This rearrangement joins TRBV27 to TRBJ1-4, with a weak D call TRBD1 (5 bases). Deletions cut 4 bases from V and 6 bases from J, with 9 bases between. CDR1 MNHEY and CDR2 SMNVEV come from the germline V gene (reference sequence). This CDR3 comprises 13 residues. The CDR3 bases are TGTGCCAGCAGTTGGCAGGGTGATGAAAAACTGTTTTTT. It encodes CASSWQGDEKLFF.

The chain combines TRBV7-3 with TRBJ2-3; 11 positions agree with TRBD2. Germline CDR1 reads SGHTA; CDR2 reads FQGTGA. The CDR3 is 17 amino acids. With V trimmed by 0 bases and J by 7 bases, 9 bases remained unmatched. The CDR3 sequence: CASSLTRLAGGHNTQYF. The CDR3 DNA reads as TGTGCCAGCAGCTTAACTCGGCTAGCGGGAGGTCACAATACGCAGTATTTT.

This clone was counted between two and nine times. This sequence joins TRBV6-5 and TRBJ1-6, with TRBD1 as a possible D gene (6 bases). This CDR3 contains 14 residues. Germline V gene lookup returns CDR1 MNHEY and CDR2 SVGAGI. Trimming took 8 bases from V and 5 from J, leaving 13 bases between them. CDR3 DNA sequence: TGTGCCAGCTTGATGGACAGCAATAATTCACCCCTCCACTTT. As protein: CASLMDSNNSPLHF.

The rearrangement joins TRBV9 to TRBJ2-7, with 14 positions matching TRBD2. CDR3 length: 16 amino acids. Germline lookup yields CDR1 SGDLS and CDR2 YYNGEE. V shed 0 bases and J 4 bases; nucleotides not matched to a gene: 3. Here the CDR3 reads CASSVGGTSGRYEQYF. The CDR3 region has the DNA TGTGCCAGCAGCGTAGGAGGGACTAGCGGGAGATACGAGCAGTACTTC.

The CDR3 sequence is CASSRTGGTTYEQYF. The DNA of the CDR3 is TGTGCCAGCAGCCGGACAGGGGGTACCACCTACGAGCAGTACTTC. V gene TRBV5-6 combines with J gene TRBJ2-7; 10 nucleotides match TRBD1. There are 15 residues in the CDR3. Germline V gene data show CDR1 as SGHDT and CDR2 as YYEEEE. V lost 4 bases, J lost 2 bases, and 6 bases stayed unmatched.

The J gene is TRBJ1-5, the V gene TRBV5-8, with 7 nucleotides matching TRBD1. From germline, CDR1 is SGHTS and CDR2 YDEGEE. The CDR3 is made up of 16 amino acids. The V and J ends lost 0 bases and 3 bases, in that order; junction bases with no gene match: 6. The CDR3 is CASSLAEGQNNQPQHF. CDR3 in DNA: TGTGCCAGCAGCTTGGCGGAGGGACAGAACAATCAGCCCCAGCATTTT.

The genes are TRBV5-4 and TRBJ2-3; D gene ambiguous. CDR1 and CDR2 (germline): SGHNT, YYREEE (reference sequence). V lost 3 bases to trimming and J lost 3 bases, with 11 bases between them. The CDR3 sequence is 14 residues long. Here the CDR3 reads CASSSPIHTDTQYF. Here the CDR3 DNA reads TGTGCCAGCAGCTCCCCAATCCATACAGATACGCAGTATTTT.

This clone has a handful of counts. An end of the junction differs from the germline gene, which may be a read error. V usage is TRBV6-1 and J usage is TRBJ2-7; 8 bases are a match to TRBD1. CDR3 size: 16 residues. Germline CDR1 MNHNS, CDR2 SASEGT. For the CDR3, the DNA is TGTGTCAGCAGTGAAAGTATAGGGGGACAGGACTACGAGCAGTACTTC. Translation gives CVSSESIGGQDYEQYF.

Concerning this clone: In the same sample, other DNA sequences code for this CDR3. The genes are TRBV5-1 and TRBJ2-7, with a tentative D call TRBD2 (5 bases). V shed 0 bases and J shed 0 bases, with 7 bases lying between them. The CDR3 consists of 14 residues. The V gene's germline CDR1 is SGHRS and CDR2 YFSETQ. CDR3 in DNA: TGCGCCAGCAGCTTGGGAGGGAACTCCTACGAGCAGTACTTC. Amino acids: CASSLGGNSYEQYF.

The chain links TRBV19 to TRBJ1-5; D is possibly TRBD1 (5 bases). The CDR3 is 13 residues long. The V and J ends lost 3 bases and 11 bases respectively, with 14 bases between them. Per germline, CDR1 LNHDA and CDR2 SQIVND (reference sequence). In DNA, the CDR3 is TGTGCCAGTAGTATTGGCCGGGGACTGGCCCAGCATTTT. Amino acid sequence: CASSIGRGLAQHF.